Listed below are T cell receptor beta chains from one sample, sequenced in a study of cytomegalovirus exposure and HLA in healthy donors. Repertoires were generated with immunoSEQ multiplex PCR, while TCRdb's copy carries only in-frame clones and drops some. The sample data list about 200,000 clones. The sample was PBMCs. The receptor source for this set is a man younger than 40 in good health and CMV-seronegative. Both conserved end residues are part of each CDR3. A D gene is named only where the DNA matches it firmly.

cdr3_aa: CASSPWDTNTEAFF; cdr3_nt: TGTGCCAGCTCACCCTGGGACACGAACACTGAAGCTTTCTTT; j_call: TRBJ1-1; v_call: TRBV18; d_call: -
cdr3_aa: CASGQGAREQYF; cdr3_nt: TGTGCTTCGGGACAGGGGGCGCGGGAGCAGTACTTC; j_call: TRBJ2-7; v_call: TRBV5-6; d_call: TRBD1
cdr3_aa: CASSLAASGSGSYEQYF; cdr3_nt: TGTGCCAGCAGCTTAGCGGCTAGCGGGAGCGGATCCTACGAGCAGTACTTC; j_call: TRBJ2-7; v_call: TRBV11-2; d_call: TRBD2
cdr3_aa: CASSPSGQGFTEAFF; cdr3_nt: TGCGCCAGCAGCCCTTCTGGACAGGGGTTCACTGAAGCTTTCTTT; j_call: TRBJ1-1; v_call: TRBV5-1; d_call: TRBD1
cdr3_aa: CAITGTGPAEAFF; cdr3_nt: TGTGCCATCACCGGGACAGGGCCCGCCGAAGCTTTCTTT; j_call: TRBJ1-1; v_call: TRBV10-3; d_call: TRBD1
cdr3_aa: CASSLVGDLNTEAFF; cdr3_nt: TGTGCCAGCAGCTTGGTAGGGGATCTGAACACTGAAGCTTTCTTT; j_call: TRBJ1-1; v_call: TRBV5-4; d_call: -
cdr3_aa: CASSLWTSHTYEQFF; cdr3_nt: TGTGCCAGCAGTTTATGGACTAGCCATACATATGAGCAGTTCTTC; j_call: TRBJ2-1; v_call: TRBV28; d_call: TRBD2
cdr3_aa: CASSKPGQYSNQPQHF; cdr3_nt: TGTGCCAGCAGCAAACCCGGACAGTATAGCAATCAGCCCCAGCATTTT; j_call: TRBJ1-5; v_call: TRBV21-1; d_call: -
cdr3_aa: CASSHAPDSSTDTQYF; cdr3_nt: TGTGCCAGCAGCCACGCCCCCGACAGTAGCACAGATACGCAGTATTTT; j_call: TRBJ2-3; v_call: TRBV7-9; d_call: -
cdr3_aa: CASSDISVSNTGELFF; cdr3_nt: TGTGCCAGCAGTGACATTAGCGTTTCGAACACCGGGGAGCTGTTTTTT; j_call: TRBJ2-2; v_call: TRBV6-1; d_call: -
cdr3_aa: CASSLARSAGEFNQPQHF; cdr3_nt: TGTGCCAGCAGCTTAGCGCGAAGTGCAGGGGAATTCAATCAGCCCCAGCATTTT; j_call: TRBJ1-5; v_call: TRBV7-2; d_call: -